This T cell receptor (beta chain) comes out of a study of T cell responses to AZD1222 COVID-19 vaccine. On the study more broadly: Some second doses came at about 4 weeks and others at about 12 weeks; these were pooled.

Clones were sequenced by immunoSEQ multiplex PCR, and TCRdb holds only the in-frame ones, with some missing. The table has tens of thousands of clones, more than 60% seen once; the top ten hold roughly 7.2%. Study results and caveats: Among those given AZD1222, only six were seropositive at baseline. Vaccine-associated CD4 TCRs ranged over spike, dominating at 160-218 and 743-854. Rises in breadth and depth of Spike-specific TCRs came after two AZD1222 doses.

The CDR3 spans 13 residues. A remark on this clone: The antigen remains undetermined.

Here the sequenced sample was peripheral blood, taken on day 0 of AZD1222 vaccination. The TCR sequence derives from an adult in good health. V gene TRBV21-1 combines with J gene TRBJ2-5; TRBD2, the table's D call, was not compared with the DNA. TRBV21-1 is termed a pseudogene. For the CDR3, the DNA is TGTGCCAGCAGTCCAGGGACTAGCGGGAGAGGGTACTTC. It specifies CASSPGTSGRGYF.